This T cell receptor beta chain was captured by sequencing in a study of cytomegalovirus exposure and HLA in healthy donors. This CDR3 has 14 amino acids. Germline values: CDR1 GTSNPN, CDR2 SVGIG (reference sequence). The V segment lost 5 bases and the J segment 0 bases; nucleotides outside the gene matches: 6. PCR employed 60 Vbeta and 13 Jbeta primers. Sequencing was performed with immunoSEQ multiplex PCR; in TCRdb, only in-frame clones are kept and a portion is missing. This table holds around 130,000 clones, 81% found once. The V gene is TRBV30, the J gene TRBJ1-1; 7 bases agree with TRBD1. The sequencing input was PBMCs. This TCR came from a woman in her forties in good health and CMV-seronegative. CDR3 loop: CAWGAGTVNTEAFF. The CDR3 DNA sequence: TGTGCCTGGGGTGCCGGGACAGTGAACACTGAAGCTTTCTTT.